This TCR beta chain was captured in a study of cytomegalovirus exposure and HLA in healthy donors. Overall study: As released early, the data held 65 million to 90 million unique TCRs from HLA-typed donors.

Study results and limitations: In an earlier analysis, most TCR beta V segments were productive about 90% or about 30% of the time. Further analysis, carried out later, found HLA-associated TCR beta chains more clonally expanded than equally common other chains. TCR association rates varied by HLA locus in a later analysis, with DRB1 highest and HLA-C lowest.

Primers for the PCR totalled 60 Vbeta and 13 Jbeta. Sequenced by immunoSEQ multiplex PCR; TCRdb stores in-frame clones only, minus some. The sample records about 180,000 clones, 82% being singletons. Note on this clone: Antigen: not known. Other nucleotide sequences in the sample specify the same CDR3.

Germline trimming cut 5 bases from V and 6 bases from J; bases unmatched to any gene: 5. The CDR3 has 13 amino acids. Germline V gene data show CDR1 as MNHEY and CDR2 as SVGAGI. Sequenced material: PBMCs. The TCR sequence derives from a man aged 35 to 55 in good health and CMV-seronegative. V gene TRBV6-5 combines with J gene TRBJ2-7; 9 bases map to TRBD1. The CDR3 bases are TGTGCCAGCAGTAAACAGGGGGCCGGCGAGCAGTACTTC. This codes for CASSKQGAGEQYF.